This T cell receptor beta chain emerged from a study of blood T cell repertoires in COVID-19. Study overall: T cells, B-cell-depleted T cells, or PBMCs provided the cDNA or gDNA that served as material.

The CDR3 runs to 16 residues. The germline V and J ends were trimmed by 6 bases and 2 bases, with 14 bases remaining between them. Germline loops: CDR1 MDHEN, CDR2 SYDVKM. In the authors' workflow: Amplification of reference gene primers was used by the study to estimate nucleated cell counts. The table came from immunoSEQ multiplex PCR; TCRdb's copy has only in-frame clones and leaves some out. That table supplies the V and J calls and clone size; D and trimming were determined from the DNA. The table lists some 50,000 clones, 80% to 90% of them singletons. This chain connects TRBV28 to TRBJ2-6; tentatively, D is TRBD1 (5 bases). This receptor was identified in a man between 40 and 49 years old with acute or convalescent COVID-19. Sequencing was carried out using peripheral blood. CDR3 sequence: CASRTGGAPGANVLTF. The CDR3 DNA reads TGTGCCAGCAGGACTGGTGGGGCGCCTGGGGCCAACGTCCTGACTTTC.